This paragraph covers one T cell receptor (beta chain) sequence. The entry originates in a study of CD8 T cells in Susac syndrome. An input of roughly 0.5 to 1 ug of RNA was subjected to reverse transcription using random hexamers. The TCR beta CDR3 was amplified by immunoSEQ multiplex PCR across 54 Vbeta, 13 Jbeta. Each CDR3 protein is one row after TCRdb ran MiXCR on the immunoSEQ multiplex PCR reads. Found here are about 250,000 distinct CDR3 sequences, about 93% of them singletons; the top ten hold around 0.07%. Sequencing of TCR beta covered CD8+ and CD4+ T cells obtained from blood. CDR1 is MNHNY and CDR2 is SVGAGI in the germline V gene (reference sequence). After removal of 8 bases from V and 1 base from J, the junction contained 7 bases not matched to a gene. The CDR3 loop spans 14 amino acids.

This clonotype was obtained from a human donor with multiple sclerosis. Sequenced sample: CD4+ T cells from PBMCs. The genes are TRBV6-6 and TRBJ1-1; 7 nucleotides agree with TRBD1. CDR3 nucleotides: TGTGCCAGCCCTCCGGGACAGCGGAACACTGAAGCTTTCTTT. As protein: CASPPGQRNTEAFF.